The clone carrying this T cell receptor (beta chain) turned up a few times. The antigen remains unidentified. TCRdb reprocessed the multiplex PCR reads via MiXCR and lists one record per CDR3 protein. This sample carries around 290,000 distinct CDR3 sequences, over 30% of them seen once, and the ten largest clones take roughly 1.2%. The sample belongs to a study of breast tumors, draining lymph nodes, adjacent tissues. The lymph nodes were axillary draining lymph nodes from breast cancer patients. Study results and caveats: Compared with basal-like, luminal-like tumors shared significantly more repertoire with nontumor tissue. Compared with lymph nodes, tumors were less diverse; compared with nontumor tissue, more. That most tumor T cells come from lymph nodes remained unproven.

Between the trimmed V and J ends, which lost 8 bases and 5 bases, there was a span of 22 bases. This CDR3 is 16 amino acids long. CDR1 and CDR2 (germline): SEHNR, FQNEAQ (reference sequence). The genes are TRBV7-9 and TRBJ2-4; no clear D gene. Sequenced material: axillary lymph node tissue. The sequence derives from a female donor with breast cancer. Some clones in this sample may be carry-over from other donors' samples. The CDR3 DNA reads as TGTGCCAGCGGCTACAACAGAGGCTTGATCCAAAACATTCAGTACTTC. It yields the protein CASGYNRGLIQNIQYF.